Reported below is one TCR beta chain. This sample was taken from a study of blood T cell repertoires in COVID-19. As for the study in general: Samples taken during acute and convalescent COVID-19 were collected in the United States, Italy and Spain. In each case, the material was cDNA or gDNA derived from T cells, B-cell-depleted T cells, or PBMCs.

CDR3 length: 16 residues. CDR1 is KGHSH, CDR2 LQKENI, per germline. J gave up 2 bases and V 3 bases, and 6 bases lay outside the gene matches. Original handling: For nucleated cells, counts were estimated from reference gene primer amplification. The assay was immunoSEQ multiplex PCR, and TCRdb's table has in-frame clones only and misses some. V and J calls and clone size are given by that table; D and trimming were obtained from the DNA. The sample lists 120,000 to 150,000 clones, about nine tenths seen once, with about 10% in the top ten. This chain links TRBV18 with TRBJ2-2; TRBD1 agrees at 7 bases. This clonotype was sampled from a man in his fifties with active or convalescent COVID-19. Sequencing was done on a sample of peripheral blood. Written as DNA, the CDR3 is TGTGCCAGCTCACCGGGGGACAGACCTAACACCGGGGAGCTGTTTTTT. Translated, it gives CASSPGDRPNTGELFF.